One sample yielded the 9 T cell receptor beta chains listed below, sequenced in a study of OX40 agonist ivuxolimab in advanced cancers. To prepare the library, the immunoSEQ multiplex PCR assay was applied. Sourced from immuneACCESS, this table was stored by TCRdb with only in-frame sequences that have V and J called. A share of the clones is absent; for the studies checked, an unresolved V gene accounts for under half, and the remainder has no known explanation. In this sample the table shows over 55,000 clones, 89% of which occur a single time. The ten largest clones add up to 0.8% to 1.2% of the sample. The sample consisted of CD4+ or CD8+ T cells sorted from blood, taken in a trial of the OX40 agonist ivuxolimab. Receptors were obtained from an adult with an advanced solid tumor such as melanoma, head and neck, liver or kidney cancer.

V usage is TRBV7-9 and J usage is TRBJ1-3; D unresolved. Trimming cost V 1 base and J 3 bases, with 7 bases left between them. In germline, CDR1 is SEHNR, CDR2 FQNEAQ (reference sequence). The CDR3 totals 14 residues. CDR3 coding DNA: TGTGCCAGCAGCTTAGGGAGGAGTGGAAACACCATATATTTT. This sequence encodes CASSLGRSGNTIYF.

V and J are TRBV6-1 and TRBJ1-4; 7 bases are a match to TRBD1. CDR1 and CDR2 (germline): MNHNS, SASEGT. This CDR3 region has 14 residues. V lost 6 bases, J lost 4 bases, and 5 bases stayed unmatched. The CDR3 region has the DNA TGTGCCAGCAGGAAGGGACAGAATAATGAAAAACTGTTTTTT. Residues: CASRKGQNNEKLFF.

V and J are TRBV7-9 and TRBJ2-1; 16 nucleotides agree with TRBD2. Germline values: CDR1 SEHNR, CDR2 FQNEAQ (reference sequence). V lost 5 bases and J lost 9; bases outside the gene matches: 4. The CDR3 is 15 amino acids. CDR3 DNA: TGTGCCAGCAGCGGGACTAGCGGGGGGGCCTTTGAGCAGTTCTTC. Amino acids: CASSGTSGGAFEQFF.

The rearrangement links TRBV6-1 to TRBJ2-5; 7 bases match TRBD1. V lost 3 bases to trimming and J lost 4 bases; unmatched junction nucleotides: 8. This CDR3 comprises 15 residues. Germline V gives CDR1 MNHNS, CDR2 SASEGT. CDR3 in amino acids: CASSDPGGLGETQYF. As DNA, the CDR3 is TGTGCCAGCAGTGATCCAGGGGGTTTAGGAGAGACCCAGTACTTC.

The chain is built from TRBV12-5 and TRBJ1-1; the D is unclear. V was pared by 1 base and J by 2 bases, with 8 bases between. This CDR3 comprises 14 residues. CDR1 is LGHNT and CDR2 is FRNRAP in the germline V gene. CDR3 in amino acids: CASGLEAINTEAFF. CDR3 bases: TGTGCTAGTGGTTTGGAGGCTATAAACACTGAAGCTTTCTTT.

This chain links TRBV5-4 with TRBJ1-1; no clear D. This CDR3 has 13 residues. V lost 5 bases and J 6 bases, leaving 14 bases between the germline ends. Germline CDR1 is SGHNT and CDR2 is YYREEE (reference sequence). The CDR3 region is CASRNSGFPEAFF. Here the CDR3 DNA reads TGTGCCAGCAGAAACTCGGGTTTTCCTGAAGCTTTCTTT.

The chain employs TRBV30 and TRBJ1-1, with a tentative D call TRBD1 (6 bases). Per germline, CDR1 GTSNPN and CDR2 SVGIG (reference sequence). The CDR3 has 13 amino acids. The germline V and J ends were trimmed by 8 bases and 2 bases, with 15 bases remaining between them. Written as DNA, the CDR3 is TGTGCCCAGCACCAGGGGCTAAACACTGAAGCTTTCTTT. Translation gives CAQHQGLNTEAFF. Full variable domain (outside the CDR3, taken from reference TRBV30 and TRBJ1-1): SQTIHQWPATLVQPVGSPLSLECTVEGTSNPNLYWYRQAAGRGLQLLFYSVGIGQISSEVPQNLSASRPQDRQFILSSKKLLLSDSGFYLCAQHQGLNTEAFFGQGTRLTVV.

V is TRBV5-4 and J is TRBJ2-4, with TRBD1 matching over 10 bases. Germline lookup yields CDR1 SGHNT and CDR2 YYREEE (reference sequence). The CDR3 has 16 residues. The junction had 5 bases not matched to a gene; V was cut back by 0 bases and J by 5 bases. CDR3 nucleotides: TGTGCCAGCAGCTTGGCCGGGACAGGGGTGCAAAACATTCAGTACTTC. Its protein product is CASSLAGTGVQNIQYF. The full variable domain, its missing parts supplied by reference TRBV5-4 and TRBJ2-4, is ETGVTQSPTHLIKTRGQQVTLRCSSQSGHNTVSWYQQALGQGPQFIFQYYREEENGRGNFPPRFSGLQFPNYSSELNVNALELDDSALYLCASSLAGTGVQNIQYFGAGTRLSVL.

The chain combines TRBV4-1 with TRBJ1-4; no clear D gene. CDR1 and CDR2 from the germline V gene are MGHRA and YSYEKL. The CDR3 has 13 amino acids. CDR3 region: CGASSGMGEKLFF. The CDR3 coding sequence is TGCGGGGCAAGTAGCGGGATGGGGGAAAAACTGTTTTTT.